The 5 T cell receptor beta chains given below trace back to one sample, sequenced in a study of blood T cell repertoires in COVID-19. Libraries were prepared by immunoSEQ multiplex PCR; TCRdb keeps only in-frame clonotypes and omits some of them. The sample has 200,000 to 300,000 clones, approximately 82% seen once. The specimen was peripheral blood. The receptors shown here come from a man under 40 who had recovered from COVID-19.

The V call is TRBV27, the J call TRBJ2-2; possibly TRBD1 for D (5 bases). CDR3 length: 14 amino acids. Deletions cut 3 bases from V and 4 bases from J, with 9 bases between. Germline V gene sequence: CDR1 MNHEY, CDR2 SMNVEV (reference sequence). The CDR3 nucleotides are TGTGCCAGCAGTTTCGGAAGGGGCACCGGGGAGCTGTTTTTT. Amino acid sequence: CASSFGRGTGELFF.

The genes are TRBV2 and TRBJ2-3; D not certain. Trimming took 2 bases from V and 6 from J, leaving 9 bases between them. The CDR3 is made up of 13 amino acids. Per germline, CDR1 SNHLY and CDR2 FYNNEI. This CDR3 is CASSEFFSDTQYF. Here the CDR3 DNA reads TGTGCCAGCAGTGAATTCTTTTCCGATACGCAGTATTTT.

The chain carries TRBV2 and TRBJ2-1, with no clear D. Germline V gene lookup returns CDR1 SNHLY and CDR2 FYNNEI. V was pared by 5 bases and J by 8 bases, with 4 bases between. This CDR3 has 10 residues. The CDR3 DNA reads as TGTGCCAGCAGTACTTATGAGCAGTTCTTC. As protein: CASSTYEQFF. Together with reference TRBV2 and TRBJ2-1, the CDR3 gives the full variable domain: EPEVTQTPSHQVTQMGQEVILRCVPISNHLYFYWYRQILGQKVEFLVSFYNNEISEKSEIFDDQFSVERPDGSNFTLKIRSTKLEDSAMYFCASSTYEQFFGPGTRLTVL.

A single count supports this clone. The chain is built from TRBV12-5 and TRBJ2-5; tentatively, D is TRBD1 (6 bases). The CDR3 is 16 amino acids. V lost 2 bases to trimming and J lost 8 bases, with 21 bases between them. CDR1 is LGHNT, CDR2 FRNRAP, per germline. CDR3: CASGLTRNRQAITQYF. In DNA, the CDR3 is TGTGCTAGTGGTTTGACCCGCAATCGACAGGCCATCACCCAGTACTTC.

J is TRBJ2-2 and V is TRBV5-1; D unresolved. Germline V gene sequence: CDR1 SGHRS, CDR2 YFSETQ. The CDR3 contains 12 residues. Trimming cost V 4 bases and J 6 bases, with 7 bases left between them. The CDR3 reads CASSVLSGELFF. CDR3 sequence (DNA): TGCGCCAGCAGCGTACTGTCCGGGGAGCTGTTTTTT.